The entry below gives a single T cell receptor beta chain sequence along with its context. With V trimmed by 2 bases and J by 7 bases, 8 bases remained unmatched. Germline loops: CDR1 GTSNPN, CDR2 SVGIG (reference sequence). The CDR3 has 14 amino acids. The data stem from a study of technical replicates of blood from several donors. TCRdb's copy holds only in-frame clones and misses some; the assay was immunoSEQ multiplex PCR. The profile shows fewer than 85,000 clones, roughly 94% of them singletons. The sequenced sample was T cells isolated from PBMCs. V is TRBV30 and J is TRBJ2-1; 7 bases match TRBD2. The origin of this receptor is a human donor in good health. This CDR3 reads CAWSWRLALNEQFF. CDR3 in DNA: TGTGCCTGGAGTTGGAGACTAGCTTTGAATGAGCAGTTCTTC.